The 4 T cell receptor beta chains given below trace back to one sample, sequenced in a study of tumor and adjacent non-tumor tissue in lung cancer (dated 2018 in TCRdb). RNA was isolated from bulk, unsorted tissue, and RNA quality was assessed with a NanoDrop ND-1000 and an Agilent 2100. The library came from multiplex PCR. Sequencing used an Illumina HiSeq 2500. TCRbeta libraries were built by three rounds of nested PCR using primers (Table S4), following protocols modified from ARM-PCR. In TCRdb, the public reads were trimmed at Q25 with fastp and aligned with MiXCR, with productive beta chains retained. Rows are unified per CDR3 protein, each entry keeping the most common DNA and genes. Recorded for this sample are about 200,000 distinct CDR3 sequences; 71% of them occurred a single time. Roughly 24% of the sample is in the top ten clones. Material: lung tumor tissue. Receptor source: a man aged 55 to 70 with non-small cell lung cancer.

About this clonotype itself: One junction end does not reproduce the germline sequence, and a read error may be involved. This chain links TRBV18 with TRBJ2-7; TRBD2 matches 8 bases. The length of the CDR3 is 11 residues. Germline CDR1 and CDR2: KGHSH and LQKENI. The CDR3 reads CASSREDWTYF. CDR3 DNA: TGTGCTAGCTCGCGGGAGGACTGGACCTACTTC. Full variable domain (remainder filled in from reference TRBV18 and TRBJ2-7): NAGVMQNPRHLVRRRGQEARLRCSPMKGHSHVYWYRQLPEEGLKFMVYLQKENIIDESGMPKERFSAEFPKEGPSILRIQQVVRGDSAAYFCASSREDWTYFGPGTRLTVT.

This chain joins TRBV6-4 and TRBJ2-2; possibly TRBD1 for D (6 bases). Germline CDR1 is MRHNA and CDR2 is SNTAGT. V lost 7 bases and J 3 bases, leaving 9 bases between the germline ends. This CDR3 comprises 13 residues. The CDR3 is CASKGEDTGELFF. DNA for the CDR3: TGTGCCAGCAAGGGGGAAGACACCGGGGAGCTGTTTTTT.

This clonotype turned up a few times. V and J are TRBV20-1 and TRBJ1-1; D perhaps matches TRBD1 (6 bases). The CDR3 totals 15 residues. Germline-derived CDR1 and CDR2 are DFQATT and SNEGSKA (reference sequence). The V end was cut by 6 bases, the J end by 0 bases, with 17 bases between. The CDR3 DNA reads TGCAGTGCCAGCCCAGGGGTGGGGATGAACACTGAAGCTTTCTTT. Protein product: CSASPGVGMNTEAFF.

This chain joins TRBV13 and TRBJ1-1; no reliable D call. Germline V gives CDR1 PRHDT, CDR2 FYEKMQ (reference sequence). This CDR3 is built from 16 residues. Trimming cost V 2 bases and J 4 bases, with 17 bases left between them. In nucleotides, the CDR3 is TGTGCCAGCAGCTTAACACGGAAACTACCTAGCACTGAAGCTTTCTTT. Translation gives CASSLTRKLPSTEAFF. Supplemented by reference TRBV13 and TRBJ1-1, the full variable domain reads AAGVIQSPRHLIKEKRETATLKCYPIPRHDTVYWYQQGPGQDPQFLISFYEKMQSDKGSIPDRFSAQQFSDYHSELNMSSLELGDSALYFCASSLTRKLPSTEAFFGQGTRLTVV.